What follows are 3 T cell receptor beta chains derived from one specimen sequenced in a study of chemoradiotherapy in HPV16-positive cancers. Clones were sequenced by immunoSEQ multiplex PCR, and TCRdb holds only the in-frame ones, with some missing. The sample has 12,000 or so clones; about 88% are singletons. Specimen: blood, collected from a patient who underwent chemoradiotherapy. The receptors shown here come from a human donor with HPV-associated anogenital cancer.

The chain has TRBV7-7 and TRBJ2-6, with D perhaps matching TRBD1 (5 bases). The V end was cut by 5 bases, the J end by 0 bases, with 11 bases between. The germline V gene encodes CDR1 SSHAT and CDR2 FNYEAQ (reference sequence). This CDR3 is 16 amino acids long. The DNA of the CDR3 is TGTGCCAGCAGCCCCGACAGAGGCTCTGGGGCCAACGTCCTGACTTTC. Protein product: CASSPDRGSGANVLTF.

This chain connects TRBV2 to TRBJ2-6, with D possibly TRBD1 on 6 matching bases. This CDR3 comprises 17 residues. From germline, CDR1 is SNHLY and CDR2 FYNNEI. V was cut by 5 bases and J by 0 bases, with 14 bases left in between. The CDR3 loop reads CASSRDTLSSGANVLTF. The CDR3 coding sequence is TGTGCCAGCAGTCGGGACACCCTAAGCTCTGGGGCCAACGTCCTGACTTTC.

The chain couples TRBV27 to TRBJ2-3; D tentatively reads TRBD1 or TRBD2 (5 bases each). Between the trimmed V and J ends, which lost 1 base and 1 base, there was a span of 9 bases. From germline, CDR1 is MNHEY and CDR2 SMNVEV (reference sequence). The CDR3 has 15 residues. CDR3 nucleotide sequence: TGTGCCAGCAGTTTATTGGGGGTAGGCACAGATACGCAGTATTTT. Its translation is CASSLLGVGTDTQYF.